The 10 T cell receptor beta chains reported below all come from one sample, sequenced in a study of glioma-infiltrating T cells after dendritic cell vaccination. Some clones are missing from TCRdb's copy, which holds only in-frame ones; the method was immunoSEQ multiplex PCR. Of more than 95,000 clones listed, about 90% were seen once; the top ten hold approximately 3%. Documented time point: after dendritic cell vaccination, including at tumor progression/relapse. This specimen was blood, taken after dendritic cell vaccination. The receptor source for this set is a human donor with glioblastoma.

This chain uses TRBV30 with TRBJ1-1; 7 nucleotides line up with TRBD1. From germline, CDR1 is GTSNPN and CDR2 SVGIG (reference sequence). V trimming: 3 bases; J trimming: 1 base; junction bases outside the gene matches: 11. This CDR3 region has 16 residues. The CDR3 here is CAWSALEGATNTEAFF. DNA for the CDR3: TGTGCCTGGAGCGCCTTGGAGGGGGCCACGAACACTGAAGCTTTCTTT.

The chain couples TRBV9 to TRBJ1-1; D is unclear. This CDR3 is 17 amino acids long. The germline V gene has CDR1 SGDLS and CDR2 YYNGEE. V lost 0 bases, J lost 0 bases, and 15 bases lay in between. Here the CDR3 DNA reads TGTGCCAGCAGCGTAGATCACCCGGGTTCGATGAACACTGAAGCTTTCTTT. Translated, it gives CASSVDHPGSMNTEAFF. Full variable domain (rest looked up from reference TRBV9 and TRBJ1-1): DSGVTQTPKHLITATGQRVTLRCSPRSGDLSVYWYQQSLDQGLQFLIQYYNGEERAKGNILERFSAQQFPDLHSELNLSSLELGDSALYFCASSVDHPGSMNTEAFFGQGTRLTVV.

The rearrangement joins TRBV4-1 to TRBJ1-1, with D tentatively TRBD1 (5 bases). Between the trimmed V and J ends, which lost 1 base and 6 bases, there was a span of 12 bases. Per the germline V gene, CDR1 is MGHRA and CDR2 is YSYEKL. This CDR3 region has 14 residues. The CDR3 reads CASSQVGREAEAFF. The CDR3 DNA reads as TGCGCCAGCAGCCAAGTGGGACGGGAGGCTGAAGCTTTCTTT.

This CDR3 reads CASSMSGQAVRSHNEQFF. CDR3 DNA: TGTGCCAGTAGTATGTCAGGTCAAGCGGTCCGATCGCACAATGAGCAGTTCTTC. The chain links TRBV19 to TRBJ2-1; possibly TRBD2 for D (5 bases). Deletions cut 3 bases from V and 5 bases from J, with 23 bases between. The germline V gene encodes CDR1 LNHDA and CDR2 SQIVND (reference sequence). This CDR3 is built from 18 residues.

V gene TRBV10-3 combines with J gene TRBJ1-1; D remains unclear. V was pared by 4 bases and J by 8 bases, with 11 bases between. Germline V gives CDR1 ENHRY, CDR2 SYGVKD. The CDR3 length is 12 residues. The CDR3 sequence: CAISGHRTEAFF. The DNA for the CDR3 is TGTGCCATCAGTGGACACCGAACGGAAGCTTTCTTT.

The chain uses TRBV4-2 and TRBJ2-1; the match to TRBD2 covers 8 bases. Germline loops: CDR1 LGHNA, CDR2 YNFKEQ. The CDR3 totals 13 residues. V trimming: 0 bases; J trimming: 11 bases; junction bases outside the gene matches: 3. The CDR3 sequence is CASSQEVAGQQFF. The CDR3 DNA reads TGTGCCAGCAGCCAAGAGGTAGCGGGGCAGCAGTTCTTC.

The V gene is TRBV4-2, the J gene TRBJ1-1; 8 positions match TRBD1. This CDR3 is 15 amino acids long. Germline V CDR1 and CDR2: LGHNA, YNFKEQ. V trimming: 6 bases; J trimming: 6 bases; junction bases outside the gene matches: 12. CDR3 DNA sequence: TGTGCCAGCAGTAACGTCGGACAGGGCTTCGCTGAAGCTTTCTTT. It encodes CASSNVGQGFAEAFF.

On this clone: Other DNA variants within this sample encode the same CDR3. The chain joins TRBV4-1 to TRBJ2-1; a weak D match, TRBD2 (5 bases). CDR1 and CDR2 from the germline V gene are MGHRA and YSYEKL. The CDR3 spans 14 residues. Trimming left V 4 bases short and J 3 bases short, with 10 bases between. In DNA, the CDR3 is TGCGCCAGCAGCCCCGGGGTAGGCTACAATGAGCAGTTCTTC. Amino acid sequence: CASSPGVGYNEQFF.

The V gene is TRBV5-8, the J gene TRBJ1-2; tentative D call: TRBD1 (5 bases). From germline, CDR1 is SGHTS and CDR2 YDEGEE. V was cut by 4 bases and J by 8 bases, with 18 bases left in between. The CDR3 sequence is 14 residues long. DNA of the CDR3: TGTGCCAGCAGCCCCGGGCGGCGCTGGGGCGGCTACACCTTC. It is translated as CASSPGRRWGGYTF. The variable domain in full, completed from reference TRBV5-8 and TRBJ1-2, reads EAGVTQSPTHLIKTRGQQATLRCSPISGHTSVYWYQQALGLGLQFLLWYDEGEERNRGNFPPRFSGRQFPNYSSELNVNALELEDSALYLCASSPGRRWGGYTFGSGTRLTVV.

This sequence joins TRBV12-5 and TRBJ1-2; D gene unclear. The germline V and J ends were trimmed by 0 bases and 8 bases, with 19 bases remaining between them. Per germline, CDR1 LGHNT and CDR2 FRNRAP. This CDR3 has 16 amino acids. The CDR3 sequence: CASGLVLYGTSGGYTF. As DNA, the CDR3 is TGTGCTAGTGGTTTGGTACTATACGGAACCTCGGGAGGCTACACCTTC.